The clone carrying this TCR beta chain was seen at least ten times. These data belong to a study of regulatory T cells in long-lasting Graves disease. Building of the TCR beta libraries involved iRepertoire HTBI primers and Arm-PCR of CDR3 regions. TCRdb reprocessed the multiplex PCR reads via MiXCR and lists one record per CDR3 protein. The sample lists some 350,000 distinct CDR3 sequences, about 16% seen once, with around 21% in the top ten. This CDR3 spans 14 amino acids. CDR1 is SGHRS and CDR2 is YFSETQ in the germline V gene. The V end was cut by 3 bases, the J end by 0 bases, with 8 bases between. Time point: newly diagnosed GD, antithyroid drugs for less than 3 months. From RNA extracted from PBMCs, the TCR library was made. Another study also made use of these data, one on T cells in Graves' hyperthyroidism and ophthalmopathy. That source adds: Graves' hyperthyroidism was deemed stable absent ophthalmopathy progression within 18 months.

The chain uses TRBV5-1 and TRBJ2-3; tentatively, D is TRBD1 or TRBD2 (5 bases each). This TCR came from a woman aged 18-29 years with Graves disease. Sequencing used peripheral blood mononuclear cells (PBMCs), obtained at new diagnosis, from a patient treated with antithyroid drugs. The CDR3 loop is CASSSRDSTDTQYF. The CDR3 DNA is TGCGCCAGCAGCTCCCGGGACAGCACAGATACGCAGTATTTT.